Listed below are T cell receptor beta chains from one sample, sequenced in a study of blood T cells in healthy people across ages. TCRdb ran MiXCR on the 5' RACE reads and lists one entry per CDR3 protein. The sample lists 500,000 to 650,000 distinct CDR3 sequences; about 27% were seen once. This sample was also put to use in a study of T cells of mothers and their children.

The sequenced sample consisted of blood. The source of these receptors is a boy aged 2-15 years in good health. CDR3s include the opening cysteine and the closing phenylalanine or tryptophan. A D gene is named only where the DNA matches it firmly. Clone sizes are given selectively: once, few, many, or a class where the clone is expanded.

d_gene: -
len: 15
j_gene: TRBJ2-7
abundance: -
v_gene: TRBV14
CDR3aa: CASSRGLTLEYEQYF
CDR3nt: TGTGCCAGCAGCCGCGGTCTTACGCTAGAGTACGAGCAGTACTTC

d_gene: -
len: 11
j_gene: TRBJ2-1
abundance: -
v_gene: TRBV5-1
CDR3aa: CASRSENEQFF
CDR3nt: TGCGCCAGCAGAAGCGAGAATGAGCAGTTCTTC

d_gene: -
len: 14
j_gene: TRBJ1-1
abundance: -
v_gene: TRBV9
CDR3aa: CASSPDMGYTEAFF
CDR3nt: TGTGCCAGCAGCCCAGACATGGGGTACACTGAAGCTTTCTTT

d_gene: TRBD2
len: 15
j_gene: TRBJ2-7
abundance: few
v_gene: TRBV7-2
CDR3aa: CASSPSGSGTYEQYF
CDR3nt: TGTGCCAGCAGCCCTAGCGGGAGTGGAACCTACGAGCAGTACTTC

d_gene: TRBD1
len: 12
j_gene: TRBJ2-5
abundance: -
v_gene: TRBV29-1
CDR3aa: CSARLTGGGQYF
CDR3nt: TGCAGCGCCCGTCTAACAGGGGGCGGGCAGTACTTC

d_gene: TRBD2
len: 17
j_gene: TRBJ2-3
abundance: -
v_gene: TRBV5-6
CDR3aa: CASSGTSGTFSTDTQYF
CDR3nt: TGTGCCAGCAGCGGGACTAGCGGGACCTTTTCCACAGATACGCAGTATTTT

d_gene: -
len: 14
j_gene: TRBJ2-3
abundance: -
v_gene: TRBV11-2
CDR3aa: CASSRDVEADTQYF
CDR3nt: TGTGCCAGCAGCCGGGACGTCGAGGCAGATACGCAGTATTTT

d_gene: -
len: 12
j_gene: TRBJ1-3
abundance: -
v_gene: TRBV18
CDR3aa: CAVSSAGNTIYF
CDR3nt: TGTGCCGTATCGTCGGCTGGAAACACCATATATTTT

d_gene: TRBD1
len: 15
j_gene: TRBJ2-7
abundance: few
v_gene: TRBV7-9
CDR3aa: CASSPTGGVGYEQYF
CDR3nt: TGTGCCAGCAGCCCGACAGGGGGGGTAGGCTACGAGCAGTACTTC

d_gene: -
len: 13
j_gene: TRBJ1-2
abundance: -
v_gene: TRBV12-3/TRBV12-4
CDR3aa: CASSLAMVYGYTF
CDR3nt: TGTGCCAGCAGTTTAGCAATGGTCTATGGCTACACCTTC

d_gene: -
len: 15
j_gene: TRBJ1-2
abundance: few
v_gene: TRBV6-6
CDR3aa: CASSSPAPAVYGYTF
CDR3nt: TGTGCCAGCAGTTCTCCCGCTCCGGCCGTCTATGGCTACACCTTC

d_gene: -
len: 14
j_gene: TRBJ2-1
abundance: few
v_gene: TRBV7-9
CDR3aa: CASGGRETYNEQFF
CDR3nt: TGTGCCAGCGGAGGCCGGGAGACCTACAATGAGCAGTTCTTC

d_gene: TRBD2
len: 14
j_gene: TRBJ2-5
abundance: few
v_gene: TRBV20-1
CDR3aa: CSAGLAGDRETQYF
CDR3nt: TGCAGTGCCGGACTAGCGGGAGATCGGGAGACCCAGTACTTC

d_gene: -
len: 17
j_gene: TRBJ2-6
abundance: -
v_gene: TRBV12-5
CDR3aa: CASGVPLPGSGANVPTF
CDR3nt: TGTGCTAGTGGTGTCCCCCTTCCGGGATCTGGGGCCAACGTCCCGACTTTC

d_gene: TRBD1
len: 14
j_gene: TRBJ1-2
abundance: few
v_gene: TRBV12-3/TRBV12-4
CDR3aa: CASSLLQGDGGYTF
CDR3nt: TGTGCCAGCAGCCTCTTACAGGGGGACGGTGGCTACACCTTC

d_gene: TRBD2
len: 15
j_gene: TRBJ2-7
abundance: -
v_gene: TRBV5-1
CDR3aa: CASSFDGTSGPEQYF
CDR3nt: TGCGCCAGCAGCTTTGACGGGACTAGCGGGCCGGAGCAGTACTTC

d_gene: -
len: 16
j_gene: TRBJ2-1
abundance: few
v_gene: TRBV11-3
CDR3aa: CASSLSERVSYNEQFF
CDR3nt: TGTGCCAGCAGCTTGTCTGAAAGGGTGTCCTACAATGAGCAGTTCTTC

d_gene: -
len: 18
j_gene: TRBJ2-2
abundance: few
v_gene: TRBV4-1
CDR3aa: CASSLTPRPLTSPGELFF
CDR3nt: TGCGCCAGCAGCCTAACCCCACGGCCACTGACTAGTCCCGGGGAGCTGTTTTTT

d_gene: TRBD2
len: 16
j_gene: TRBJ2-1
abundance: few
v_gene: TRBV20-1
CDR3aa: CSARIAGGNNLNEQFF
CDR3nt: TGCAGTGCTAGAATAGCGGGGGGGAATAATCTAAATGAGCAGTTCTTC

d_gene: -
len: 11
j_gene: TRBJ2-1
abundance: many
v_gene: TRBV5-5
CDR3aa: CASSSWGEQFF
CDR3nt: TGTGCCAGCAGCTCCTGGGGAGAGCAGTTCTTC

d_gene: -
len: 15
j_gene: TRBJ2-5
abundance: -
v_gene: TRBV18
CDR3aa: CASSPQSRGQETQYF
CDR3nt: TGTGCCAGCTCACCACAATCAAGGGGACAAGAAACCCAGTACTTC

d_gene: -
len: 14
j_gene: TRBJ2-5
abundance: -
v_gene: TRBV7-9
CDR3aa: CASSSRMPYNEHFF
CDR3nt: TGTGCCAGCAGCTCGCGGATGCCCTACAATGAGCACTTCTTC

d_gene: TRBD1
len: 14
j_gene: TRBJ2-3
abundance: -
v_gene: TRBV29-1
CDR3aa: CSGTTGGFSDTQYF
CDR3nt: TGCAGCGGAACGACAGGGGGATTCAGCGATACGCAGTATTTT

d_gene: -
len: 15
j_gene: TRBJ2-3
abundance: few
v_gene: TRBV4-1
CDR3aa: CASSQVRQSTDTQYF
CDR3nt: TGCGCCAGCAGCCAAGTTCGGCAGTCCACAGATACGCAGTATTTT

d_gene: -
len: 10
j_gene: TRBJ1-2
abundance: few
v_gene: TRBV20-1
CDR3aa: CSARTYGYTF
CDR3nt: TGCAGTGCGCGGACCTATGGCTACACCTTC

d_gene: TRBD2
len: 16
j_gene: TRBJ2-1
abundance: -
v_gene: TRBV5-1
CDR3aa: CASSPRRQRDPNEQFF
CDR3nt: TGCGCCAGCAGCCCCCGCCGCCAGCGGGATCCCAATGAGCAGTTCTTC

d_gene: -
len: 13
j_gene: TRBJ2-1
abundance: many
v_gene: TRBV18
CDR3aa: CASSPQQVNEQFF
CDR3nt: TGTGCCAGCTCACCACAACAGGTCAATGAGCAGTTCTTC

d_gene: TRBD1
len: 15
j_gene: TRBJ1-6
abundance: -
v_gene: TRBV25-1
CDR3aa: CASSDHRGSQGPLHF
CDR3nt: TGTGCCAGCAGTGATCACAGGGGCAGTCAGGGACCCCTCCACTTT

d_gene: -
len: 17
j_gene: TRBJ2-1
abundance: -
v_gene: TRBV7-9
CDR3aa: CASSSWRTASSYNEQFF
CDR3nt: TGTGCCAGCAGCTCCTGGAGGACCGCGAGCTCCTACAATGAGCAGTTCTTC

d_gene: -
len: 12
j_gene: TRBJ2-7
abundance: -
v_gene: TRBV29-1
CDR3aa: CSVVLPAYEQYF
CDR3nt: TGCAGCGTTGTTCTCCCCGCCTACGAGCAGTACTTC

d_gene: -
len: 16
j_gene: TRBJ1-5
abundance: -
v_gene: TRBV6-5
CDR3aa: CASSSRDGNSNQPQHF
CDR3nt: TGTGCCAGCAGTTCTCGGGACGGTAATAGCAATCAGCCCCAGCATTTT

d_gene: -
len: 15
j_gene: TRBJ2-7
abundance: -
v_gene: TRBV20-1
CDR3aa: CSALAATSTAYEQYF
CDR3nt: TGCAGTGCCCTAGCAGCAACTAGCACAGCCTACGAGCAGTACTTC

d_gene: -
len: 11
j_gene: TRBJ2-5
abundance: -
v_gene: TRBV20-1
CDR3aa: CSAKRGVRAFF
CDR3nt: TGCAGTGCTAAGCGAGGGGTGCGGGCGTTCTTC

d_gene: TRBD2
len: 17
j_gene: TRBJ2-5
abundance: many
v_gene: TRBV7-2
CDR3aa: CASSERTSGSVQETQYF
CDR3nt: TGTGCCAGCAGCGAACGGACTAGCGGGAGTGTGCAAGAGACCCAGTACTTC

d_gene: -
len: 14
j_gene: TRBJ2-1
abundance: -
v_gene: TRBV3-1
CDR3aa: CASSLSKGRSEQFF
CDR3nt: TGTGCCAGCAGCCTTAGCAAGGGGAGGAGTGAGCAGTTCTTC

d_gene: -
len: 14
j_gene: TRBJ2-4
abundance: few
v_gene: TRBV3-1
CDR3aa: CASSQVRFQNIQYF
CDR3nt: TGTGCCAGCAGCCAAGTCAGATTCCAAAACATTCAGTACTTC

d_gene: TRBD2
len: 13
j_gene: TRBJ2-5
abundance: -
v_gene: TRBV4-2
CDR3aa: CASKSSGQETQYF
CDR3nt: TGTGCCAGCAAGTCTAGCGGCCAAGAGACCCAGTACTTC

d_gene: -
len: 10
j_gene: TRBJ1-4
abundance: -
v_gene: TRBV29-1
CDR3aa: CSGGDEKLFF
CDR3nt: TGCAGTGGGGGGGATGAAAAACTGTTTTTT

d_gene: -
len: 14
j_gene: TRBJ2-5
abundance: -
v_gene: TRBV12-5
CDR3aa: CASALGAPLETQYF
CDR3nt: TGTGCTAGTGCCCTAGGGGCTCCTTTGGAGACCCAGTACTTC

d_gene: TRBD1
len: 15
j_gene: TRBJ2-2
abundance: -
v_gene: TRBV7-8
CDR3aa: CASSLAVRGQGELFF
CDR3nt: TGTGCCAGCAGCTTAGCGGTCAGGGGGCAGGGGGAGCTGTTTTTT

d_gene: -
len: 13
j_gene: TRBJ2-7
abundance: -
v_gene: TRBV20-1
CDR3aa: CSAVGRRGYEQYF
CDR3nt: TGCAGTGCAGTGGGTCGGAGGGGATACGAGCAGTACTTC

d_gene: TRBD2
len: 15
j_gene: TRBJ2-3
abundance: many
v_gene: TRBV20-1
CDR3aa: CSARDSQRDTDTQYF
CDR3nt: TGCAGTGCTAGAGATTCTCAGCGGGACACAGATACGCAGTATTTT

d_gene: -
len: 12
j_gene: TRBJ2-7
abundance: once
v_gene: TRBV6-2/TRBV6-3
CDR3aa: CASSYNRLGLFF
CDR3nt: TGTGCCAGCAGTTACAATCGCCTAGGACTGTTCTTC

d_gene: -
len: 15
j_gene: TRBJ1-6
abundance: -
v_gene: TRBV3-1
CDR3aa: CASSQSAGPASPLHF
CDR3nt: TGTGCCAGCAGCCAATCGGCGGGCCCGGCTTCACCCCTCCACTTT

d_gene: -
len: 13
j_gene: TRBJ1-5
abundance: -
v_gene: TRBV29-1
CDR3aa: CSVGQGANQPQHF
CDR3nt: TGCAGCGTTGGGCAAGGGGCCAATCAGCCCCAGCATTTT

d_gene: -
len: 14
j_gene: TRBJ2-5
abundance: -
v_gene: TRBV5-5
CDR3aa: CASRPGTRQETQYF
CDR3nt: TGTGCCAGCAGACCCGGGACACGACAAGAGACCCAGTACTTC

d_gene: -
len: 12
j_gene: TRBJ2-5
abundance: -
v_gene: TRBV7-9
CDR3aa: CASRALKETQYF
CDR3nt: TGTGCCAGCAGGGCCTTGAAAGAGACCCAGTACTTC

d_gene: -
len: 14
j_gene: TRBJ2-7
abundance: few
v_gene: TRBV5-1
CDR3aa: CASSQGFSSYEQYF
CDR3nt: TGCGCCAGCAGCCAGGGATTTAGCTCCTACGAGCAGTACTTC

d_gene: -
len: 13
j_gene: TRBJ1-3
abundance: few
v_gene: TRBV20-1
CDR3aa: CSARGGRGNTIYF
CDR3nt: TGCAGTGCTAGAGGGGGGCGCGGAAACACCATATATTTT

d_gene: -
len: 12
j_gene: TRBJ1-1
abundance: -
v_gene: TRBV10-3
CDR3aa: CAISEYYTEAFF
CDR3nt: TGTGCCATCAGTGAGTATTACACTGAAGCTTTCTTT

d_gene: TRBD1
len: 14
j_gene: TRBJ2-3
abundance: -
v_gene: TRBV20-1
CDR3aa: CSADGQVDTDTQYF
CDR3nt: TGCAGTGCGGACGGACAGGTTGACACAGATACGCAGTATTTT

d_gene: TRBD2
len: 14
j_gene: TRBJ2-7
abundance: few
v_gene: TRBV5-1
CDR3aa: CASSMSGGAYEQCF
CDR3nt: TGCGCCAGCAGCATGAGCGGGGGGGCCTACGAGCAGTGCTTC

d_gene: -
len: 16
j_gene: TRBJ2-1
abundance: few
v_gene: TRBV7-2
CDR3aa: CASSLGGPSSYNEQFF
CDR3nt: TGTGCCAGCAGCTTAGGGGGACCGAGCTCCTACAATGAGCAGTTCTTC